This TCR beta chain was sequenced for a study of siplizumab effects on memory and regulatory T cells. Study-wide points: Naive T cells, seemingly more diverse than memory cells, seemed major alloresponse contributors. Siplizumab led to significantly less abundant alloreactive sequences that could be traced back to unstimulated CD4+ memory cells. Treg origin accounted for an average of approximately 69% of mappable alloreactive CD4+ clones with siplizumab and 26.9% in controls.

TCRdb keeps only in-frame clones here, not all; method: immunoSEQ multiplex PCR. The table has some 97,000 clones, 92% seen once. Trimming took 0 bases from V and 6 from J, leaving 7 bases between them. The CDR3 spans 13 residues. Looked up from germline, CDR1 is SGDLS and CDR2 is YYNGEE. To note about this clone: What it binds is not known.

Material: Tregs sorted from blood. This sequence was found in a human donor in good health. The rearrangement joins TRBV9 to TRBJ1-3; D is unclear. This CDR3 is CASSVGPENTIYF. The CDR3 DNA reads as TGTGCCAGCAGCGTAGGACCGGAAAACACCATATATTTT.